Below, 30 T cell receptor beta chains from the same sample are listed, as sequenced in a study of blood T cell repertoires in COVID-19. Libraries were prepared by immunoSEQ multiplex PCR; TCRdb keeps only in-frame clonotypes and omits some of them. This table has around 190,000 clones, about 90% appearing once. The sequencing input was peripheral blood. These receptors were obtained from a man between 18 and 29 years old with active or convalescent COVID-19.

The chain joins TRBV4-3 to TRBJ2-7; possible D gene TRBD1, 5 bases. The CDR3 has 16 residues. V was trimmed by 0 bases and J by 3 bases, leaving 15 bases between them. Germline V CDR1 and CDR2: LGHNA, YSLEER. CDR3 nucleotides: TGCGCCAGCAGCCAAGACCGGCAGGGTCATATCTACGAGCAGTACTTC. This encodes CASSQDRQGHIYEQYF.

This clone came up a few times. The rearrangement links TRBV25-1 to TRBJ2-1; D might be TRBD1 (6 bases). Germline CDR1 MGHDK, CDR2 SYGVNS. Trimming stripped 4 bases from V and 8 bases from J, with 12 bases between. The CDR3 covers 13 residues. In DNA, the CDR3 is TGTGCCAGCAGTGGCCAGGGGAACGATGAGCAGTTCTTC. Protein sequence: CASSGQGNDEQFF. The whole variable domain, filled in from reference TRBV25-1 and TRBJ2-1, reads EADIYQTPRYLVIGTGKKITLECSQTMGHDKMYWYQQDPGMELHLIHYSYGVNSTEKGDLSSESTVSRIRTEHFPLTLESARPSHTSQYLCASSGQGNDEQFFGPGTRLTVL.

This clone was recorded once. The CDR3 spells CASSPGGGEQYF. CDR3 coding DNA: TGTGCCAGCTCACCTGGGGGAGGGGAGCAGTACTTC. The chain joins TRBV18 to TRBJ2-7; 7 nucleotides line up with TRBD2. The CDR3 is 12 amino acids. V was pared by 3 bases and J by 7 bases, with 3 bases of the junction left unmatched. Germline V gives CDR1 KGHSH, CDR2 LQKENI.

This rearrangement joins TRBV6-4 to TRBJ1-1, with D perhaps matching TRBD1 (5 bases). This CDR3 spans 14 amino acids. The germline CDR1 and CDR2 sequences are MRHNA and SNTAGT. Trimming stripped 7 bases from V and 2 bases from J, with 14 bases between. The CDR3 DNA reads TGTGCCAGCACTAATTCCAGGGTAAACACTGAAGCTTTCTTT. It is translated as CASTNSRVNTEAFF.

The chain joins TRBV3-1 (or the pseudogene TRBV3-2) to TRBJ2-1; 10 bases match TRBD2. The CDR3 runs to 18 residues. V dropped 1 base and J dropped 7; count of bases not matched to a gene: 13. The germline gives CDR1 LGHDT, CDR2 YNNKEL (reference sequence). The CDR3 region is CASSQVSGSGRVWNEQFF. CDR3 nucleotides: TGTGCCAGCAGCCAAGTTAGTGGGAGCGGGAGGGTCTGGAATGAGCAGTTCTTC.

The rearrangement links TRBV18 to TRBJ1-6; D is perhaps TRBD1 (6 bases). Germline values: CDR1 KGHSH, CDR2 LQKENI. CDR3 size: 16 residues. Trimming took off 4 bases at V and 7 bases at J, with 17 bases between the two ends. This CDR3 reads CASSREFRGPNSPLHF. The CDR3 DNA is TGTGCCAGCTCACGGGAATTCAGGGGTCCCAATTCACCCCTCCACTTT.

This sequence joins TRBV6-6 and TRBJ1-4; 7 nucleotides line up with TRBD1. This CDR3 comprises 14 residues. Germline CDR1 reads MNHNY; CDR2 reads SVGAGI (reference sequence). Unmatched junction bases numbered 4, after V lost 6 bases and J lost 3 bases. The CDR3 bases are TGTGCCAGCAGAGCAGGGGGGTCTAATGAAAAACTGTTTTTT. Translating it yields CASRAGGSNEKLFF.

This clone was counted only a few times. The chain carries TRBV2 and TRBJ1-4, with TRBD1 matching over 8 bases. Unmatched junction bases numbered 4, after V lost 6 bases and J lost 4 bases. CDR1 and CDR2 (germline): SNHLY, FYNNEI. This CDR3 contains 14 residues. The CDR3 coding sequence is TGTGCCAGCAGACCCGACAGGGGTAATGAAAAACTGTTTTTT. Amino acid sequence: CASRPDRGNEKLFF.

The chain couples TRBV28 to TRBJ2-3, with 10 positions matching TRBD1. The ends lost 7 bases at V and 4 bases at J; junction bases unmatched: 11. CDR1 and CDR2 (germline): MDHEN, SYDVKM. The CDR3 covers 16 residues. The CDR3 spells CASTLFRQGASDTQYF. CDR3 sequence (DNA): TGTGCCAGCACCTTGTTCCGACAGGGGGCATCAGATACGCAGTATTTT.

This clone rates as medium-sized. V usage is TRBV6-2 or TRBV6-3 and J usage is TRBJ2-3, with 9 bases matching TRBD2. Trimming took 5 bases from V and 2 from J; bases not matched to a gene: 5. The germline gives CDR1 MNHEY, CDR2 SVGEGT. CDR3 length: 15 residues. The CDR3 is CASSRTSEHTDTQYF. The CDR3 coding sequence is TGTGCCAGCAGTCGGACTAGCGAGCACACAGATACGCAGTATTTT.

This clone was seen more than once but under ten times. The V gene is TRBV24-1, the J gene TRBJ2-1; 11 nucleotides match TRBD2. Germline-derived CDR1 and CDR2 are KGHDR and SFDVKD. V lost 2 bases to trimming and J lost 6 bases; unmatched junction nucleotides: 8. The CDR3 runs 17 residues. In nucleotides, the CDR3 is TGTGCCACCAGTGATTACCTTAGCGGGGGGGCCGGCAATGAGCAGTTCTTC. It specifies CATSDYLSGGAGNEQFF.

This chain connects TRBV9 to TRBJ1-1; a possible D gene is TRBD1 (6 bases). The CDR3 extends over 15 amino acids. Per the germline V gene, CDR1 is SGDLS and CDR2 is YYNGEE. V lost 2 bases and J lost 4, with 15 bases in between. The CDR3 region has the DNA TGTGCCAGCAGCGTTGGGACACACTTGGGCACTGAAGCTTTCTTT. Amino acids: CASSVGTHLGTEAFF. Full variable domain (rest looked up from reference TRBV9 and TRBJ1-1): DSGVTQTPKHLITATGQRVTLRCSPRSGDLSVYWYQQSLDQGLQFLIQYYNGEERAKGNILERFSAQQFPDLHSELNLSSLELGDSALYFCASSVGTHLGTEAFFGQGTRLTVV.

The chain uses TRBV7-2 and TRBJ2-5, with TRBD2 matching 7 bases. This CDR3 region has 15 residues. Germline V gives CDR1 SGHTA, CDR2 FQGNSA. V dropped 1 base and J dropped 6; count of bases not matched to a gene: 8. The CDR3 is CASSLDVWGGKTQYF. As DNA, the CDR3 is TGTGCCAGCAGCTTAGACGTCTGGGGGGGGAAGACCCAGTACTTC.

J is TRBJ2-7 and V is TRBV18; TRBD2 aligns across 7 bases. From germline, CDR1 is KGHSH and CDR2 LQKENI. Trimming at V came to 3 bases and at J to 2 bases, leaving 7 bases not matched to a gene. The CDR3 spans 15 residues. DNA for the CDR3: TGTGCCAGCTCACCCCCGGGGGGTTCTACCTACGAGCAGTACTTC. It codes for CASSPPGGSTYEQYF.

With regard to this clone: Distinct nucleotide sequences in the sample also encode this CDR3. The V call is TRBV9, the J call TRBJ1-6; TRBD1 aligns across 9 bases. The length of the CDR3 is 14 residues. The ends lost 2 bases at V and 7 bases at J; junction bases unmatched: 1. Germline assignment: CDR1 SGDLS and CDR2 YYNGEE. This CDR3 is CASSVGTGNSPLHF. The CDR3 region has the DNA TGTGCCAGCAGCGTCGGGACAGGGAATTCACCCCTCCACTTT.

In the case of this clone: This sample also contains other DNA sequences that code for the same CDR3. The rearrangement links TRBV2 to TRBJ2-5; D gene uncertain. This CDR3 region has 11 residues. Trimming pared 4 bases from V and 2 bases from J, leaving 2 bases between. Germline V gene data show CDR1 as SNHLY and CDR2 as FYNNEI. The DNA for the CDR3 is TGTGCCAGCAGTGCTCAAGAGACCCAGTACTTC. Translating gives CASSAQETQYF. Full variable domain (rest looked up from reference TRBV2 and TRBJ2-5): EPEVTQTPSHQVTQMGQEVILRCVPISNHLYFYWYRQILGQKVEFLVSFYNNEISEKSEIFDDQFSVERPDGSNFTLKIRSTKLEDSAMYFCASSAQETQYFGPGTRLLVL.

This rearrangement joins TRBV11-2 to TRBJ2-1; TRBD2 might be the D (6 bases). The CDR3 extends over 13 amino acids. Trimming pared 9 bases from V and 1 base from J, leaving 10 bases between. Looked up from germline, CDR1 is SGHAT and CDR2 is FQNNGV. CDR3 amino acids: CASGTPSYNEQFF. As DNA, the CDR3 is TGTGCCAGTGGGACTCCATCCTACAATGAGCAGTTCTTC.

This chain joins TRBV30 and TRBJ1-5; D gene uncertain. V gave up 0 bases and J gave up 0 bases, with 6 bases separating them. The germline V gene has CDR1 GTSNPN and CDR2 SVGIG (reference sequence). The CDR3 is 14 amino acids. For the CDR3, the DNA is TGTGCCTGGAGTGTACAGAATAGCAATCAGCCCCAGCATTTT. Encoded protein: CAWSVQNSNQPQHF.

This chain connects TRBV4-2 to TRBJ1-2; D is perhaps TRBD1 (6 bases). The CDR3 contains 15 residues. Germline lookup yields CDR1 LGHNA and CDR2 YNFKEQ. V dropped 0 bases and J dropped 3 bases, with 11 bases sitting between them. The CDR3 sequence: CASSQERDTDYGYTF. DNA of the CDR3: TGTGCCAGCAGCCAAGAAAGGGACACCGACTATGGCTACACCTTC.

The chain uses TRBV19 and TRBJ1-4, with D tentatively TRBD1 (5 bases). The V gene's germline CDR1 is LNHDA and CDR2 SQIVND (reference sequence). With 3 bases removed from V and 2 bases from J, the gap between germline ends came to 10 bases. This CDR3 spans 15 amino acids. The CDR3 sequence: CASSIRVGTNEKLFF. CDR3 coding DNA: TGTGCCAGTAGTATCAGGGTCGGGACTAATGAAAAACTGTTTTTT.

The CDR3 here is CASSQGVAGFGNTIYF. CDR3 nucleotides: TGCGCCAGCAGCCAAGGAGTGGCGGGGTTTGGAAACACCATATATTTT. The chain links TRBV4-1 to TRBJ1-3; D unclear. The CDR3 consists of 16 residues. Germline CDR1 reads MGHRA; CDR2 reads YSYEKL. Trimming took off 1 base at V and 3 bases at J, with 13 bases between the two ends.

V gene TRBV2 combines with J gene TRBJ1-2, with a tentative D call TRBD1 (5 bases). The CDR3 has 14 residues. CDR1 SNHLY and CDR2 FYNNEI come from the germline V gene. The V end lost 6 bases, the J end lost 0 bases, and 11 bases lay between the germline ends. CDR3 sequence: CASRTPGPNYGYTF. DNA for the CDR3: TGTGCCAGCAGGACCCCAGGGCCTAACTATGGCTACACCTTC.

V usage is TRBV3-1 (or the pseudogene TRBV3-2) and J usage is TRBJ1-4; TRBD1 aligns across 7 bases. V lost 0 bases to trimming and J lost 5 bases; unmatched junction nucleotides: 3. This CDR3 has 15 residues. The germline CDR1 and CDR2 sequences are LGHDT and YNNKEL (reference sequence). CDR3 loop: CASSQDGTENEKLFF. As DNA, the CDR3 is TGTGCCAGCAGCCAAGACGGGACAGAGAATGAAAAACTGTTTTTT.

The CDR3 spells CASTSGGMGTDTQYF. As DNA, the CDR3 is TGTGCCAGCACCAGTGGGGGGATGGGGACAGATACGCAGTATTTT. The genes are TRBV9 and TRBJ2-3; a possible D gene is TRBD2 (6 bases). V lost 6 bases and J 3 bases, leaving 17 bases between the germline ends. There are 15 residues in the CDR3. CDR1 is SGDLS, CDR2 YYNGEE, per germline.

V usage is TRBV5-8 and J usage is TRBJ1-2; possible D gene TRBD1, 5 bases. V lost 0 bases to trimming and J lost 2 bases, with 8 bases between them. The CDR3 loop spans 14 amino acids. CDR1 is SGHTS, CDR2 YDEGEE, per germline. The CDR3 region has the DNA TGTGCCAGCAGCTTGGAAGGGGCCAACTATGGCTACACCTTC. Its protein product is CASSLEGANYGYTF. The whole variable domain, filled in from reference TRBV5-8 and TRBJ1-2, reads EAGVTQSPTHLIKTRGQQATLRCSPISGHTSVYWYQQALGLGLQFLLWYDEGEERNRGNFPPRFSGRQFPNYSSELNVNALELEDSALYLCASSLEGANYGYTFGSGTRLTVV.

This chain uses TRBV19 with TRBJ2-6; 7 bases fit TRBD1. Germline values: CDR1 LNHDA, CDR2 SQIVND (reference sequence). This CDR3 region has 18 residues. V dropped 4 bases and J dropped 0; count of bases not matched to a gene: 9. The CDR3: CASSTHGQAPSGANVLTF. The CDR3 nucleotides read TGTGCCAGTAGTACCCATGGACAGGCCCCCTCTGGGGCCAACGTCCTGACTTTC.

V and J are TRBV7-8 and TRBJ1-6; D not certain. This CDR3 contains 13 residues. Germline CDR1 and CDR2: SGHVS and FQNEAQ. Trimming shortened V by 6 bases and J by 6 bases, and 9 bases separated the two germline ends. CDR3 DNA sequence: TGTGCCAGCAGTGAGGGCCGTAATTCACCCCTCCACTTT. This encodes CASSEGRNSPLHF. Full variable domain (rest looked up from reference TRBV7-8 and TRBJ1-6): GAGVSQSPRYKVAKRGQDVALRCDPISGHVSLFWYQQALGQGPEFLTYFQNEAQLDKSGLPSDRFFAERPEGSVSTLKIQRTQQEDSAVYLCASSEGRNSPLHFGNGTRLTVT.

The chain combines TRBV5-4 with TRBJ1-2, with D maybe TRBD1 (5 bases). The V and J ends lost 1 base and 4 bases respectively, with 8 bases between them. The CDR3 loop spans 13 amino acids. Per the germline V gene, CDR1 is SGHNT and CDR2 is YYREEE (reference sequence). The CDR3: CASSLTGAYGYTF. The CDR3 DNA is TGTGCCAGCAGCTTGACAGGCGCCTATGGCTACACCTTC.

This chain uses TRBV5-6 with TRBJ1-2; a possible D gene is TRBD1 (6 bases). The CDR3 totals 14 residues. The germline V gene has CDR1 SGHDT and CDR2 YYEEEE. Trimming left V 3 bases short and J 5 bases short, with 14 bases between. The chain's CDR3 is CASSSGQIFYGYTF. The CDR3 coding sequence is TGTGCCAGCAGCTCGGGACAAATATTTTATGGCTACACCTTC.

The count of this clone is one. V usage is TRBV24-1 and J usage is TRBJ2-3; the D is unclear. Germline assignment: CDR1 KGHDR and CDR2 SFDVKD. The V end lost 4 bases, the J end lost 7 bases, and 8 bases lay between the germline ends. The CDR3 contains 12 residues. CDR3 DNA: TGTGCCACCAGTGACCCCTTGTATACGCAGTATTTT. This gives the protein CATSDPLYTQYF.